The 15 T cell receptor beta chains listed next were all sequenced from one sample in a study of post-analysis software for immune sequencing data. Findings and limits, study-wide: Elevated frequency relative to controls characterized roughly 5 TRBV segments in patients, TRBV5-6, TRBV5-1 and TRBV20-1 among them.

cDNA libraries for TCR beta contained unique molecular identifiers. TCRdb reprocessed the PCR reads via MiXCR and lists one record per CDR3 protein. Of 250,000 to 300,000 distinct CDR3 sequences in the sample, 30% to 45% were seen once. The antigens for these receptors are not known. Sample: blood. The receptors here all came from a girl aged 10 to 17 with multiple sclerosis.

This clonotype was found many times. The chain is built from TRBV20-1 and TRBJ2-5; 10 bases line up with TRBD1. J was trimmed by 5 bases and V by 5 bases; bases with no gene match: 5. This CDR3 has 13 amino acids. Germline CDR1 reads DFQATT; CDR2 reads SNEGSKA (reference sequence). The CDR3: CSASTGGEETQYF. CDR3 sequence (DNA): TGCAGTGCTTCGACAGGGGGCGAGGAGACCCAGTACTTC.

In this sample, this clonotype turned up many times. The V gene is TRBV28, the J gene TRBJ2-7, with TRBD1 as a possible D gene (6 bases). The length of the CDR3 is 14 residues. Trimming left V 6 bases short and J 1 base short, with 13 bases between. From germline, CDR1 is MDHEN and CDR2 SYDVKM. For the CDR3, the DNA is TGTGCCAGCAGCTCAGGGGCAGGGTCCTACGAGCAGTACTTC. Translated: CASSSGAGSYEQYF.

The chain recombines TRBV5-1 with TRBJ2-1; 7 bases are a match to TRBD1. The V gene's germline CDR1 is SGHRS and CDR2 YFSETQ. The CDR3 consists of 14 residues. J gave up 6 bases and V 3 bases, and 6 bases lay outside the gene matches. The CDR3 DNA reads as TGCGCCAGCAGCTCAGGGACAGCCACCAATGAGCAGTTCTTC. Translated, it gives CASSSGTATNEQFF.

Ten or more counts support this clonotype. This CDR3 is CASSALPGLAGGETQYF. Written as DNA, the CDR3 is TGCGCCAGCAGCGCCCTACCGGGACTAGCGGGAGGGGAGACCCAGTACTTC. The rearrangement links TRBV5-1 to TRBJ2-5; 16 nucleotides line up with TRBD2. Germline CDR1 SGHRS, CDR2 YFSETQ. The V gene end was trimmed by 4 bases and the J gene end by 5 bases; junction bases not matched to a gene: 8. The CDR3 has 17 residues.

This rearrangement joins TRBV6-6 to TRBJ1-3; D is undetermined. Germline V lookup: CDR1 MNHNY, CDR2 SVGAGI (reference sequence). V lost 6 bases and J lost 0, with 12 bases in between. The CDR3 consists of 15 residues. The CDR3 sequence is CASRPGSGSGNTIYF. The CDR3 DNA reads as TGTGCCAGCAGGCCGGGAAGCGGCTCTGGAAACACCATATATTTT.

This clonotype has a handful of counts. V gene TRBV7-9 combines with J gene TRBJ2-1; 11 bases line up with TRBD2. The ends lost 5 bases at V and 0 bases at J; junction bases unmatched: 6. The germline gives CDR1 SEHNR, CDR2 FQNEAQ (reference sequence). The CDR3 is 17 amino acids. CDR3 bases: TGTGCCAGCAGCCCTACTAGCGGGAGCCACTCCTACAATGAGCAGTTCTTC. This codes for CASSPTSGSHSYNEQFF.

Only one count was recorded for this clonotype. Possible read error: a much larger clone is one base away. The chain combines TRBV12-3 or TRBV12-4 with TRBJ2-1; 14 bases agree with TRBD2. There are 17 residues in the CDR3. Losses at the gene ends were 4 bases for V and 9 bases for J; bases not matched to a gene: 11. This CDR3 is CASSSHSTSGRAGEQFF. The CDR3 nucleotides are TGTGCCAGCAGTTCTCACTCGACTAGCGGGAGGGCGGGTGAGCAGTTCTTC.

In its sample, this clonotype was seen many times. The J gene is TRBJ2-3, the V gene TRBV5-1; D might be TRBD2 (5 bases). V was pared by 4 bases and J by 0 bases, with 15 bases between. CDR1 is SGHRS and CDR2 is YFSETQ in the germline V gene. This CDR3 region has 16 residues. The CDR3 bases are TGCGCCAGCAGCCTGAACCCCGGCGGGAGCACAGATACGCAGTATTTT. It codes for CASSLNPGGSTDTQYF.

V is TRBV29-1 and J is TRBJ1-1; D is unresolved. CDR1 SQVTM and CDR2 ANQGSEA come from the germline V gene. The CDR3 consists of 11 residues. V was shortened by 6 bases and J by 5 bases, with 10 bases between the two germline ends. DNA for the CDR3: TGCAGCGTCGGAAAGTGGACTGAAGCTTTCTTT. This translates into CSVGKWTEAFF.

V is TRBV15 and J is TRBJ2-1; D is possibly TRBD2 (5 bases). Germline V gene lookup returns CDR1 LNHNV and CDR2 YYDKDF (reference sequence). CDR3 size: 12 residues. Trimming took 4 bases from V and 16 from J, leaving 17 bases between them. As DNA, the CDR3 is TGTGCCACCAGCATGGTGAGCGGTAGACCCTTCTTC. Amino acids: CATSMVSGRPFF.

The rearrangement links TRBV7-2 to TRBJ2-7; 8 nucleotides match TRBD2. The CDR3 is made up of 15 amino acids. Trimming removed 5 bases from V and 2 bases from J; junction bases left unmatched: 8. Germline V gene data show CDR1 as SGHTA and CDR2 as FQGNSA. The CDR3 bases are TGTGCCAGCAGCATGGAGTTAGCGGGACCCTACGAGCAGTACTTC. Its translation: CASSMELAGPYEQYF.

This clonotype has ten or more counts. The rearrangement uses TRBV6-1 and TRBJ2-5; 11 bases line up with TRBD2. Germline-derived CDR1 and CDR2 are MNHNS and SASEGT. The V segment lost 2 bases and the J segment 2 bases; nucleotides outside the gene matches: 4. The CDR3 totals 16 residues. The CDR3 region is CASSELAGGRQETQYF. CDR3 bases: TGTGCCAGCAGTGAACTAGCGGGGGGTCGTCAAGAGACCCAGTACTTC.

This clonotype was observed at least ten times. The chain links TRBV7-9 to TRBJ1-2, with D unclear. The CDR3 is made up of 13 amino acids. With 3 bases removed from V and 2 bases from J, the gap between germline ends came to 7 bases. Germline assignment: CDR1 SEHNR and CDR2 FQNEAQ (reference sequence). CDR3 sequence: CASSFLENYGYTF. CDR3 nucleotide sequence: TGTGCCAGCAGCTTCCTGGAAAACTATGGCTACACCTTC. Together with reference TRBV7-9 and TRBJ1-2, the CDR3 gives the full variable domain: DTGVSQNPRHKITKRGQNVTFRCDPISEHNRLYWYRQTLGQGPEFLTYFQNEAQLEKSRLLSDRFSAERPKGSFSTLEIQRTEQGDSAMYLCASSFLENYGYTFGSGTRLTVV.

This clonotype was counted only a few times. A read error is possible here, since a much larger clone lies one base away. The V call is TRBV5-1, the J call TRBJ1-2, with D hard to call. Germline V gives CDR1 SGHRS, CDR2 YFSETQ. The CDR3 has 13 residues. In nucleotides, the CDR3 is TGCGCCAGCACGCTACAGTCTAACTGTGGCTACACCTTC. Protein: CASTLQSNCGYTF.

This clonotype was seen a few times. Here the CDR3 DNA reads TGCGCCAGCAGCCTCGACGGGGAAGCTTTCTTT. Translation: CASSLDGEAFF. The rearrangement uses TRBV5-1 and TRBJ1-1; no firm D call. The CDR3 is 11 amino acids. With 4 bases removed from V and 8 bases from J, the gap between germline ends came to 9 bases. Germline CDR1 reads SGHRS; CDR2 reads YFSETQ.